Sequencing of this T cell receptor beta chain was carried out in a study of breast tumors, draining lymph nodes, adjacent tissues. TCRdb used MiXCR to reprocess the multiplex PCR reads, holding one entry per CDR3 protein. The sample includes 55,000 to 75,000 distinct CDR3 sequences, over 40% of them seen just once. The CDR3 loop spans 18 amino acids. Unmatched junction bases numbered 15, after V lost 6 bases and J lost 0 bases. The germline gives CDR1 MRHNA, CDR2 SNTAGT. V usage is TRBV6-4 and J usage is TRBJ1-1; 8 bases match TRBD1. Sequenced material: breast tumor tissue. The sequence came from a female donor with breast cancer. Some clones in this sample may be carry-over from other donors' samples. The CDR3 DNA sequence: TGTGCCAGCAGATCACCGGAGACAGGGGTCGTATTGAACACTGAAGCTTTCTTT. Translated: CASRSPETGVVLNTEAFF.